This TCR beta chain was sequenced during a study of T cell responses to AZD1222 COVID-19 vaccine. Data came from immunoSEQ multiplex PCR; TCRdb stores just in-frame clones and leaves some out. The sample lists fewer than 150,000 clones, 90% occurring once. CDR3 length: 16 amino acids. The germline V gene encodes CDR1 PRHDT and CDR2 FYEKMQ (reference sequence). Trimming removed 1 base from V and 7 bases from J; junction bases left unmatched: 9. General study findings and limits: Among the donors, most were white British and more were female, and clonal diversity was possibly underestimated. Compared with day 0, the breadth and depth of the Spike-specific TCR repertoire rose significantly after two doses of AZD1222.

Concerning this clone: Its target is not known.

The sample in question was peripheral blood, obtained on day 0 of AZD1222 vaccination. V gene TRBV13 combines with J gene TRBJ2-7; 11 nucleotides agree with TRBD1. The clonotype originates from an adult in good health. The CDR3 spells CASSLVAGTGGWEQYF. DNA of the CDR3: TGTGCCAGCAGCTTAGTAGCCGGGACAGGGGGTTGGGAGCAGTACTTC.